A selection of T cell receptor beta chains follows, all from one sample in a study of blood T cell repertoires in COVID-19. The protocol was immunoSEQ multiplex PCR, while the TCRdb copy is restricted to in-frame clones and leaves out a portion. The sample records some 380,000 clones, roughly 87% being singletons. Sequenced input: PBMCs or T cells enriched from blood (not recorded which). The receptors shown here come from a woman in her 40s with acute COVID-19. The CDR3 runs from the conserved cysteine through the conserved F or W. D genes are given only for firm matches. Size is stated for part of the rows, as once, few or many counts, or as a class when the clone is expanded.

V gene	J gene	clone size	D gene	CDR3 DNA	CDR3 protein
TRBV3-1/TRBV3-2	TRBJ2-1	NA	TRBD1	TGTGCCAGCAGCTACCGACAGGGGTACAATGAGCAGTTCTTC	CASSYRQGYNEQFF
TRBV5-6	TRBJ2-7	once	TRBD1	TGTGCCAGCAGCTTGGCCTTCGGACAGGGGGCATACGAGCAGTACTTC	CASSLAFGQGAYEQYF
TRBV6-6	TRBJ2-2	NA	NA	TGTGCCAGCAGTTATTTTGGCCCCTCCACCGGGGAGCTGTTTTTT	CASSYFGPSTGELFF
TRBV12-3/TRBV12-4	TRBJ2-7	NA	TRBD1	TGTGCCAGCAGTTACCAAGGACAGGGCAAGCAGTACTTC	CASSYQGQGKQYF
TRBV12-3/TRBV12-4	TRBJ2-1	NA	NA	TGTGCCAGCAGTTTAAGCCCCGGTAATGAGCAGTTCTTC	CASSLSPGNEQFF
TRBV18	TRBJ2-1	NA	TRBD1	TGTGCCAGCTCACAGCCGGGACAGGGGGCGTATGAGCAGTTCTTC	CASSQPGQGAYEQFF
TRBV7-9	TRBJ1-4	NA	TRBD1	TGTGCCAGCAGCCTAGCTCGACAGGGGGCGCGTGAAAAACTGTTTTTT	CASSLARQGAREKLFF
TRBV5-6	TRBJ1-4	NA	NA	TGTGCCAGCAGCGACCTGGGCCGGGGGTCCGAAAAACTGTTTTTT	CASSDLGRGSEKLFF
TRBV5-4	TRBJ2-4	NA	NA	TGTGCCAGCAGCTTCCAGGGTGGCATTCAGTACTTC	CASSFQGGIQYF
TRBV30	TRBJ2-7	once	NA	TGTGCCTGGAGTGAAATAACGTCGTTGGGTCAGGTTCCCTACGAGCAGTACTTC	CAWSEITSLGQVPYEQYF
TRBV30	TRBJ2-3	NA	NA	TGTGCCTGGAGCTACGCCCGCACAGATACGCAGTATTTT	CAWSYARTDTQYF
TRBV2	TRBJ1-1	NA	NA	TGTGCCAGCAGAGTGGACAAGAACACTGAAGCTTTCTTT	CASRVDKNTEAFF
TRBV25-1	TRBJ2-7	NA	TRBD2	TGTGCCAGCAGTGAAACGACTAGCGGGGGACCCTACGAGCAGTACTTC	CASSETTSGGPYEQYF
TRBV7-9	TRBJ2-7	NA	TRBD1	TGTGCCAGCAGCCAGTCTAGGGGGCAGGACGAGCAGTACTTC	CASSQSRGQDEQYF
TRBV7-2	TRBJ2-7	NA	TRBD2	TGTGCCAGCAGCTTAGGGCGGGGGAGCTCCTACGAGCAGTACTTC	CASSLGRGSSYEQYF
TRBV9	TRBJ2-7	many	TRBD2	TGTGCCAGCAGCGCCTCCGGGACTAGTGTCTACGAGCAGTACTTC	CASSASGTSVYEQYF
TRBV4-1	TRBJ2-7	NA	TRBD2	TGCGCCAGCAGCCAATTGGCGGGGGGGAGCCACGAGCAGTACTTC	CASSQLAGGSHEQYF
TRBV5-1	TRBJ2-7	NA	NA	TGCGCCAGCAGCTTGGGTGGTGGGAGGTACGAGCAGTACTTC	CASSLGGGRYEQYF
TRBV19	TRBJ1-2	NA	NA	TGTGCCAGTAGTATTGGACAGTCAAGCTATGGCTACACCTTC	CASSIGQSSYGYTF
TRBV6-2/TRBV6-3	TRBJ1-1	NA	NA	TGTGCCAGCAGTTACTCTAGATCCCTATCTGAAGCTTTCTTT	CASSYSRSLSEAFF
TRBV20-1	TRBJ1-2	NA	TRBD1	TGCAGTGCTGCAGGGGGCACTGGCTACACCTTC	CSAAGGTGYTF
TRBV12-3/TRBV12-4	TRBJ1-5	NA	TRBD1	TGTGCCAGCAGAGGACAGGGCTATCAGCCCCAGCATTTT	CASRGQGYQPQHF
TRBV4-2	TRBJ2-2	NA	TRBD2	TGTGCCAGCAGCCAAGTGTGGGTAGCGGGGAACACCGGGGAGCTGTTTTTT	CASSQVWVAGNTGELFF
TRBV2	TRBJ1-2	NA	TRBD1	TGTGCCAGCAGAGGAGGACAGGGCGTTTTCTATGGCTACACCTTC	CASRGGQGVFYGYTF
TRBV5-1	TRBJ2-5	NA	TRBD2	TGCGCCAGCAGCCATCTCTCGGCGGGGGGGCCGGAGACCCAGTACTTC	CASSHLSAGGPETQYF
TRBV7-2	TRBJ1-2	NA	NA	TGTGCCAGCAGCTTAGTGACAGTCGTGCTAGATGGCTACACCTTC	CASSLVTVVLDGYTF
TRBV6-1	TRBJ1-1	once	TRBD1	TGTGCCAGCAGTGAAGGGGACAGATACACTGAAGCTTTCTTT	CASSEGDRYTEAFF
TRBV2	TRBJ1-3	few	NA	TGTGCCAGCAGTACCCCGAGCTCTGGAAACACCATATATTTT	CASSTPSSGNTIYF
TRBV6-5	TRBJ2-7	NA	TRBD1	TGTGCCAGCAGTTACTCGGGCCAGGGGGCTGGAGAGCAGTACTTC	CASSYSGQGAGEQYF
TRBV18	TRBJ1-2	NA	NA	TGTGCCAGCTCACCTGAGGTAGCCTATGGCTACACCTTC	CASSPEVAYGYTF
TRBV5-4	TRBJ1-1	NA	NA	TGTGCCAGCAGCTTGTACAGCAACACTGAAGCTTTCTTT	CASSLYSNTEAFF
TRBV25-1	TRBJ2-1	NA	NA	TGTGCCAGCAGTGTCGAGACGACCGCCCGAGGTGAGCAGTTCTTC	CASSVETTARGEQFF
TRBV19	TRBJ1-5	NA	NA	TGTGCCAGTAGTATAGATCGGCGGTCTGCTCAGCCCCAGCATTTT	CASSIDRRSAQPQHF
TRBV11-2	TRBJ2-2	NA	TRBD2	TGTGCCAGCAGCTTTTCTAGCGGGGGGGTTACCGGGGAGCTGTTTTTT	CASSFSSGGVTGELFF
TRBV30	TRBJ1-2	NA	TRBD1	TGTGCCTGGAGTCCAGGGGGCGGTGTCTATGGCTACACCTTC	CAWSPGGGVYGYTF
TRBV7-9	TRBJ2-7	NA	TRBD2	TGTGCCAGCAGCTTCGGACTAGCGGGCCCCTACGAGCAGTACTTC	CASSFGLAGPYEQYF
TRBV18	TRBJ1-1	NA	NA	TGTGCCAGCTCACCACTGCGCAGGGGTCGAGAGAACACTGAAGCTTTCTTT	CASSPLRRGRENTEAFF
TRBV11-3	TRBJ1-1	NA	TRBD1	TGTGCCAGCAGCTGGACAGGGGGGACTGAAGCTTTCTTT	CASSWTGGTEAFF
TRBV9	TRBJ2-7	few	TRBD1	TGTGCCAGCAGCGTAGGCCCAGGGGGCAGGTACGAGCAGTACTTC	CASSVGPGGRYEQYF
TRBV2	TRBJ2-5	NA	TRBD2	TGTGCCAGCAGCCCCGGACTAGCGGCATTCGAGACCCAGTACTTC	CASSPGLAAFETQYF
TRBV12-3/TRBV12-4	TRBJ2-3	NA	NA	TGTGCCAGCAGGATCAGGGTGGGGACGCAGTATTTT	CASRIRVGTQYF
TRBV6-6	TRBJ1-2	NA	TRBD1	TGTGCCAGCAGTGCACCGGGACAGGGGTTAAATAATGGGACCTTC	CASSAPGQGLNNGTF
TRBV6-1	TRBJ2-7	NA	TRBD2	TGTGCCAGCAGTGAGACTAGCGGGGCAACCTACGAGCAGTACTTC	CASSETSGATYEQYF
TRBV7-8	TRBJ2-1	few	NA	TGTGCCAGCAGACAGGGGGCACCGGGACTAGTCTACAATGAGCAGTTCTTC	CASRQGAPGLVYNEQFF
TRBV25-1	TRBJ1-2	NA	TRBD1	TGTGCCAGCAGTGAATCCGGGACAGGGGGCGGCTACACCTTC	CASSESGTGGGYTF
TRBV7-9	TRBJ1-1	NA	NA	TGTGCCAGCAGCTTAGACGAGAATCTGATCGAAGCTTTCTTT	CASSLDENLIEAFF
TRBV5-1	TRBJ1-6	NA	TRBD1	TGCGCCAGCAGGGACAGGGGGAATTCACCCCTCCACTTT	CASRDRGNSPLHF
TRBV2	TRBJ1-5	NA	TRBD1	TGTGCCAGCATCTGGGACAGGGGCAATCAGCCCCAGCATTTT	CASIWDRGNQPQHF
TRBV5-1	TRBJ1-3	NA	NA	TGCGCCAGCAGCTTGGAGCCCTCCCCTACGCCGCCCATATATTTT	CASSLEPSPTPPIYF
TRBV30	TRBJ1-5	NA	NA	TGTGCCTGGAGTGATATACTGCTCCGACAGCCCCAGCATTTT	CAWSDILLRQPQHF
TRBV19	TRBJ2-3	once	TRBD2	TGTGCCAGTAGTAGCCCTACTAGCGGGGGGGCCTTCCCAGATACGCAGTATTTT	CASSSPTSGGAFPDTQYF
TRBV9	TRBJ1-2	NA	TRBD1	TGTGCCAGCAGCGCACGACAGGGGAATTATGGCTACACCTTC	CASSARQGNYGYTF
TRBV30	TRBJ1-2	NA	NA	TGTGCCTGGAGTGTACTGGCGGCCTATGGCTACACCTTC	CAWSVLAAYGYTF